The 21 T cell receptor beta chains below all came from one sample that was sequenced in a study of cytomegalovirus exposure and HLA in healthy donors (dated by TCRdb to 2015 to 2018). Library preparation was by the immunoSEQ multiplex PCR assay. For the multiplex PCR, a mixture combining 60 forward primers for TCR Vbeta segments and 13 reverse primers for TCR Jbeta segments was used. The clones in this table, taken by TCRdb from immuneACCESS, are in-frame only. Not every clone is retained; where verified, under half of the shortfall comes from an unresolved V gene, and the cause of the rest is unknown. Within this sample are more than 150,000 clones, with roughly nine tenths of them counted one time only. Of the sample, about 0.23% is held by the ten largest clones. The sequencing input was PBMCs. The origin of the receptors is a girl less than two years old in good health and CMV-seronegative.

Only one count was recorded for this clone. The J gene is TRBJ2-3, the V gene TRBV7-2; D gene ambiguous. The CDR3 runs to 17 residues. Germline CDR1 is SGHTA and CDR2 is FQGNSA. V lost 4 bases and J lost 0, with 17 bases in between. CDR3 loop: CASSSIARVPSTDTQYF. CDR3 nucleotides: TGTGCCAGCAGCTCGATCGCTAGAGTTCCTAGCACAGATACGCAGTATTTT.

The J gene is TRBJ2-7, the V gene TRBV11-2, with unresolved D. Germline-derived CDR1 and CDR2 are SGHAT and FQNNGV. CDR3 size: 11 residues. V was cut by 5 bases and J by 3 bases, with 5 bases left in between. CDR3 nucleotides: TGTGCCAGCAGCCCGTACTACGAGCAGTACTTC. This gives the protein CASSPYYEQYF.

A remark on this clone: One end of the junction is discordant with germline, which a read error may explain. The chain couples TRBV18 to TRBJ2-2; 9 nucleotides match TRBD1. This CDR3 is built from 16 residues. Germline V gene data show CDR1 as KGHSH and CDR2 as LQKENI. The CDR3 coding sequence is TGTGCCAGCTCACCAACCGGGACAGGGAACGCCGGGGAGCTGTTTTTT. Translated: CASSPTGTGNAGELFF.

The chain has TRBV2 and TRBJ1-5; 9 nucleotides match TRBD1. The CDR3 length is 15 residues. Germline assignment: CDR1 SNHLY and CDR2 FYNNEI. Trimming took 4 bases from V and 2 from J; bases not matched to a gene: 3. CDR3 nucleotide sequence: TGTGCCAGCAGTGGAACAGGGGGCGGCAATCAGCCCCAGCATTTT. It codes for CASSGTGGGNQPQHF.

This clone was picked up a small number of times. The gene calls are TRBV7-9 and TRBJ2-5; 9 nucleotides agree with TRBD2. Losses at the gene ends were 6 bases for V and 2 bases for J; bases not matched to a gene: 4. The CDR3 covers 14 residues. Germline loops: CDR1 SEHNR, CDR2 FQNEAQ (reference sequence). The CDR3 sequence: CASSPSGTQETQYF. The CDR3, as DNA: TGTGCCAGCAGTCCTAGCGGGACGCAAGAGACCCAGTACTTC.

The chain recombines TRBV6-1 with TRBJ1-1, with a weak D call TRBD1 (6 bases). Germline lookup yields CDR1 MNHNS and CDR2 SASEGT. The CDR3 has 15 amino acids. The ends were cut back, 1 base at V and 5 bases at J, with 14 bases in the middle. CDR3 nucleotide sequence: TGTGCCAGCAGTGAAGGAACCACAGGGTTAACTGAAGCTTTCTTT. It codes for CASSEGTTGLTEAFF.

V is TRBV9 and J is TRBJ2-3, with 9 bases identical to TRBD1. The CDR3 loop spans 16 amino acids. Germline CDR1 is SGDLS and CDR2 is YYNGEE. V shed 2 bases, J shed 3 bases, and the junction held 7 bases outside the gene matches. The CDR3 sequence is CASSVGQGIMTDTQYF. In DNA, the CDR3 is TGTGCCAGCAGCGTGGGACAGGGAATTATGACAGATACGCAGTATTTT.

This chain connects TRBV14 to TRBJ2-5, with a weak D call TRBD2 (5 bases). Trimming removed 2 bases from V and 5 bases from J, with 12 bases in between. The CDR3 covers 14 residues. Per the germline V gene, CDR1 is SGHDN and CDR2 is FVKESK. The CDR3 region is CASSQLTSGETQYF. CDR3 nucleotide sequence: TGTGCCAGCAGCCAATTAACCTCGGGGGAGACCCAGTACTTC.

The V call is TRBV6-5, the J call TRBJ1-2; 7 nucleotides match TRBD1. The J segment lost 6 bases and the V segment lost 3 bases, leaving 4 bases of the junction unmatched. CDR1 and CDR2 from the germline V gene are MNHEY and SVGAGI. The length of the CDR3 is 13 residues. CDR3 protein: CASSYGGGDGYTF. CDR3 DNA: TGTGCCAGCAGTTATGGAGGGGGCGATGGCTACACCTTC.

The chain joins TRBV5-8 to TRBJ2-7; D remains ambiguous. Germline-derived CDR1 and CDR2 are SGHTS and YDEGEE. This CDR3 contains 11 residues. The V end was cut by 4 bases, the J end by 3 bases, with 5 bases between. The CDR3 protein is CASSPRYEQYF. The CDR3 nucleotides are TGTGCCAGCAGCCCCCGCTACGAGCAGTACTTC.

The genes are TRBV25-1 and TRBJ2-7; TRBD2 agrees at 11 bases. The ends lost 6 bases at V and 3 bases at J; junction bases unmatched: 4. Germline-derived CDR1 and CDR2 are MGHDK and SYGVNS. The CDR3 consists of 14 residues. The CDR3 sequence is CASSPSGGFYEQYF. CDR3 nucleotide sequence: TGTGCCAGCAGCCCTAGCGGGGGGTTCTACGAGCAGTACTTC.

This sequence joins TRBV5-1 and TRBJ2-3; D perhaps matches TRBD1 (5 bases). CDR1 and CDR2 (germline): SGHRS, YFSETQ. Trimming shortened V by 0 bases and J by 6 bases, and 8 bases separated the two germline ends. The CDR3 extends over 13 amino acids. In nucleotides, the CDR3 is TGCGCCAGCAGCTTGGGGACATTCGATACGCAGTATTTT. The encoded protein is CASSLGTFDTQYF.

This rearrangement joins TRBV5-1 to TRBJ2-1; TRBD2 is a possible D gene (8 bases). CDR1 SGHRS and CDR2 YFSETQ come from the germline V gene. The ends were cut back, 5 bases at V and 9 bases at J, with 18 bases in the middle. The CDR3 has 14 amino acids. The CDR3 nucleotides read TGCGCCAGCAGGCCACCGGGAGGGGGCTTTGAGCAGTTCTTC. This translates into CASRPPGGGFEQFF.

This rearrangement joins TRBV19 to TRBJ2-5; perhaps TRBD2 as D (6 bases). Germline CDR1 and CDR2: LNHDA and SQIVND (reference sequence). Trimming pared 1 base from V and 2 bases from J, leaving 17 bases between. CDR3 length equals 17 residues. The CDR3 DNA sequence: TGTGCCAGTAGTATAGGGGAAGGTAGCGGAGTTCAAGAGACCCAGTACTTC. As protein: CASSIGEGSGVQETQYF.

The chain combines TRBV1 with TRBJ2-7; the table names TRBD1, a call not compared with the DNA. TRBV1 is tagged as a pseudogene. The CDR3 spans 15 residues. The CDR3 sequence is CTSSQDGDRAHEQYF. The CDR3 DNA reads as TGCACCAGCAGCCAAGATGGGGACAGGGCCCACGAGCAGTACTTC.

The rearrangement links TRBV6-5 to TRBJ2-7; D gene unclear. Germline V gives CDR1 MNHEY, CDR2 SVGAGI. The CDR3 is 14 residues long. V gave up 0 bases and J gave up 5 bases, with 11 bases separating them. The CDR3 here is CASSYSRGFDEQYF. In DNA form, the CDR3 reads TGTGCCAGCAGTTACTCGAGAGGTTTTGACGAGCAGTACTTC.

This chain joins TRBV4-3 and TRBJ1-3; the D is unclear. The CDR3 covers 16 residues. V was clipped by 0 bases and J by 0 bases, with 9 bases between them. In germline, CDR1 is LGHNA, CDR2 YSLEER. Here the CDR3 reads CASSQDPGHSGNTIYF. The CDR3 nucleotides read TGCGCCAGCAGCCAAGATCCAGGTCACTCTGGAAACACCATATATTTT.

CDR3: CASERGPGQLSNQPQHF. DNA for the CDR3: TGTGCCAGCGAAAGAGGCCCGGGACAGTTAAGCAATCAGCCCCAGCATTTT. This chain connects TRBV9 to TRBJ1-5, with 7 bases lining up with TRBD1. After removal of 7 bases from V and 1 base from J, the junction contained 14 bases not matched to a gene. The CDR3 is 17 residues long. Germline loops: CDR1 SGDLS, CDR2 YYNGEE.

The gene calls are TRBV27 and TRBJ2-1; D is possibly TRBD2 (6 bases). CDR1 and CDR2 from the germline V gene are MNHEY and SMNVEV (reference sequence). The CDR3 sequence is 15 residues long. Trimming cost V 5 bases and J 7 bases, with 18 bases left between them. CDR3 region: CASSPNPGLKNEQFF. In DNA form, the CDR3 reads TGTGCCAGCAGTCCCAATCCGGGACTGAAGAATGAGCAGTTCTTC.

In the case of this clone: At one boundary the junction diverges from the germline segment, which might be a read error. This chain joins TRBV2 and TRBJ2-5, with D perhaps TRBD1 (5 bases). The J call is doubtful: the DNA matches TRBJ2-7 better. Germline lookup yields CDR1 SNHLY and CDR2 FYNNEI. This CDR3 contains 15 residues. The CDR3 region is CASSEETALSYEQYF. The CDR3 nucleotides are TGTGCCAGCAGCGAAGAGACAGCTTTGAGCTACGAGCAGTACTTC.

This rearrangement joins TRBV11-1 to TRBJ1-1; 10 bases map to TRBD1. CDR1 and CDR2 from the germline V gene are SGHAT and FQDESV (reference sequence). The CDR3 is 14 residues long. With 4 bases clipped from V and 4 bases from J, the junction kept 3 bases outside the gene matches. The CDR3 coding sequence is TGTGCCAGCAGCTCACGGACAGGGGGCACTGAAGCTTTCTTT. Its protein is CASSSRTGGTEAFF.